The TCR beta chain described here comes from a study of T cell changes during pregnancy in multiple sclerosis. Germline assignment: CDR1 SNHLY and CDR2 FYNNEI. The CDR3 consists of 16 residues. Germline trimming cut 7 bases from V and 1 base from J; bases unmatched to any gene: 6. Assay: immunoSEQ multiplex PCR; the TCRdb copy retains only in-frame clones and omits some. The table lists about 39,000 clones, 88% of them singletons. This clonotype was obtained from a female donor with multiple sclerosis, enrolled in a pregnancy study. The V gene is TRBV2, the J gene TRBJ2-2, with TRBD2 identical over 10 bases. The sequenced sample was CD8+ T cells from peripheral blood mononuclear cells, obtained in the first trimester of pregnancy. The CDR3 spells CASKGASGGNTGELFF. As DNA, the CDR3 is TGTGCCAGCAAAGGGGCTAGCGGGGGGAACACCGGGGAGCTGTTTTTT. The full variable domain, with the rest looked up from reference TRBV2 and TRBJ2-2, is EPEVTQTPSHQVTQMGQEVILRCVPISNHLYFYWYRQILGQKVEFLVSFYNNEISEKSEIFDDQFSVERPDGSNFTLKIRSTKLEDSAMYFCASKGASGGNTGELFFGEGSRLTVL.